The sequence of this T cell receptor (beta chain) was determined in a study of PD-1 blockade in classical Hodgkin lymphoma. Study-wide points: CD4+ but not CD8+ TCR diversity rose significantly by C4D1. Partial responders and progressors had significantly lower baseline TCR diversity.

A word on this clone: The target antigen is unknown.

Each patient experienced a relapse that followed autologous stem cell transplantation, and brentuximab vedotin exposure varied. TCRdb keeps only in-frame clones here, not all; method: immunoSEQ multiplex PCR. The table shows tens of thousands of clones, with roughly nine tenths occurring only once. The germline CDR1 and CDR2 sequences are SGHTA and FQGTGA. The J segment lost 6 bases and the V segment lost 2 bases, leaving 11 bases of the junction unmatched. The CDR3 spans 17 residues. The chain carries TRBV7-3 and TRBJ2-3; 10 positions match TRBD2. The source material was peripheral blood mononuclear cells (PBMCs), sampled before the second cycle of nivolumab. The TCR sequence derives from a human donor with classical Hodgkin lymphoma. The chain's CDR3 is CASSLPGLAGDNDTQYF. CDR3 DNA sequence: TGTGCCAGCAGCTTACCTGGCCTAGCGGGAGATAACGATACGCAGTATTTT.